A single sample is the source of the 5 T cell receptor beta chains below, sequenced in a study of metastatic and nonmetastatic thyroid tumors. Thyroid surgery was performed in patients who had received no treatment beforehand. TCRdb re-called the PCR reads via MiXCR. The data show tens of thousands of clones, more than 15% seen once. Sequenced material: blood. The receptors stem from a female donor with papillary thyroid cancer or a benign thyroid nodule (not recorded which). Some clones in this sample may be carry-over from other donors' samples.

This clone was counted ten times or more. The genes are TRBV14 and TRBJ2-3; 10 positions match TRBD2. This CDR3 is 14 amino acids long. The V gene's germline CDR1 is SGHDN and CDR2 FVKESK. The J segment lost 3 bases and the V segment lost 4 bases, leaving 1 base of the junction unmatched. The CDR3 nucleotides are TGTGCCAGCAGCCCAGCGGGAGGGACAGATACGCAGTATTTT. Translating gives CASSPAGGTDTQYF.

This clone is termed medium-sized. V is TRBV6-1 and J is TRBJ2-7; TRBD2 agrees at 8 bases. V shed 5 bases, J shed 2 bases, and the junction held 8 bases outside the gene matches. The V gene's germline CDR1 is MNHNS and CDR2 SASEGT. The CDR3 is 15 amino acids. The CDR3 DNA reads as TGTGCCAGCAGTCACGGACTAGCCGCCCCCTACGAGCAGTACTTC. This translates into CASSHGLAAPYEQYF.

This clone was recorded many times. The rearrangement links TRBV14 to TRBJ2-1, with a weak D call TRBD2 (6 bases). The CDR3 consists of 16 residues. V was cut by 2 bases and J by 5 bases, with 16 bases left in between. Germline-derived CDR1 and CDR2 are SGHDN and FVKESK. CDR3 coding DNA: TGTGCCAGCAGCCAACTTGGGGCGGGAACGCACAATGAGCAGTTCTTC. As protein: CASSQLGAGTHNEQFF.

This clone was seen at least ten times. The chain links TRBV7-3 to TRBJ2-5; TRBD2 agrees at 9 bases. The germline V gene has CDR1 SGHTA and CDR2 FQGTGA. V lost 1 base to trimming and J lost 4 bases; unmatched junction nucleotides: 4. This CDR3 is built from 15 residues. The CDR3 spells CASSLIAGVPETQYF. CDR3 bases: TGTGCCAGCAGCTTAATAGCGGGAGTCCCAGAGACCCAGTACTTC. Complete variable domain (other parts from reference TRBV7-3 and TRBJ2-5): GAGVSQTPSNKVTEKGKYVELRCDPISGHTALYWYRQSLGQGPEFLIYFQGTGAADDSGLPNDRFFAVRPEGSVSTLKIQRTERGDSAVYLCASSLIAGVPETQYFGPGTRLLVL.

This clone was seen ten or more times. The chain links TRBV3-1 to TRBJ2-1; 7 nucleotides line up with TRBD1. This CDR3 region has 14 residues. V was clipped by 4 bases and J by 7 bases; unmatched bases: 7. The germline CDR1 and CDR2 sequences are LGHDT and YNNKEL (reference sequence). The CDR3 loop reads CASSPTGSENEQFF. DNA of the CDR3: TGTGCCAGCAGCCCGACAGGGTCTGAGAATGAGCAGTTCTTC.